This note documents a single T cell receptor (beta chain) sequence. A few counts support this clone. Its antigen is not yet known. Base qualities are missing; no much larger clone stands one base away. The data were obtained in a study of blood T cell repertoires in COVID-19 (dated by TCRdb to 2020 to 2021). A note on the overall study: Samples from collaborators originated in the United States, Italy and Spain and spanned both the acute and convalescent phases of COVID-19. The material from the prospective study consisted of cDNA or gDNA derived from T cells, B-cell-depleted T cells, or PBMCs. The dataset comprised deeply sampled blood TCRbeta repertoires from subjects exposed to, actively infected with, or recovered from COVID-19. The repertoires were made available in a free public database intended to serve as a resource for research on the immune response to SARS-CoV-2. Samples came from the ongoing ImmuneRACE study (first 160 participants) plus 1,254 subjects from 6 global collaborators. Nearly every sample came with metadata listing a de-identified subject ID, COVID-19 status, age in years and sex. Where available, HLA class I and class II types were taken from metadata supplied by the sample provider and were not determined by assay-based typing.

TCRbeta CDR3 regions were amplified from genomic DNA by means of the immunoSEQ Assay, a bias-controlled multiplex PCR. As for the original processing: Nucleated cell counts per sample were estimated from amplification of reference gene primers within the assay. To quantify the absolute abundance of each unique TCRbeta CDR3 rearrangement, sequence reads were collapsed and filtered. For each sample, productive Simpson clonality was calculated by taking the square root of Simpson's diversity index across productive rearrangements. TCRdb took over this immuneACCESS table, retaining in-frame rearrangements with V and J assigned. Such tables are incomplete; in checked studies, under half of the missing clones stem from an unresolved V gene, and the remainder is unexplained. The V and J calls and clone size come from that table; D and trimming were worked out from the DNA. This sample has around 80,000 clones in its table, and almost 85% of those were observed once. Together, the top ten hold 8.5% to 12% of the sample.

Whole blood was collected in K2EDTA tubes by collaborating institutions according to the institutions' own protocols. For TCRbeta analysis, collaborator samples were shipped as frozen whole blood, as isolated PBMCs, or as DNA extracted from either sample type. The investigation overall reported the following: The amount of clinical and demographic metadata varied by source and participant and was provided uncurated.

The receptor was isolated from a man aged 60 to 69 with acute or convalescent COVID-19. The sample taken for sequencing was peripheral blood.

The CDR3 protein: CASFGGYTF. At the DNA level, the sequence is TGTGCCAGCTTCGGTGGCTACACCTTC. This chain is built from TRBV28 and TRBJ1-2; a confident D gene designation cannot be given. There are 9 amino acids in the CDR3, from cysteine to phenylalanine inclusive. Of the read, only the CDR3 DNA is kept; its 27 bases are in frame from base 1. CDR1 and CDR2 are drawn from the germline V gene: MDHEN, SYDVKM. Trimming takes 8 bases from V and 7 bases from J, and the germline ends sit 5 bases apart.